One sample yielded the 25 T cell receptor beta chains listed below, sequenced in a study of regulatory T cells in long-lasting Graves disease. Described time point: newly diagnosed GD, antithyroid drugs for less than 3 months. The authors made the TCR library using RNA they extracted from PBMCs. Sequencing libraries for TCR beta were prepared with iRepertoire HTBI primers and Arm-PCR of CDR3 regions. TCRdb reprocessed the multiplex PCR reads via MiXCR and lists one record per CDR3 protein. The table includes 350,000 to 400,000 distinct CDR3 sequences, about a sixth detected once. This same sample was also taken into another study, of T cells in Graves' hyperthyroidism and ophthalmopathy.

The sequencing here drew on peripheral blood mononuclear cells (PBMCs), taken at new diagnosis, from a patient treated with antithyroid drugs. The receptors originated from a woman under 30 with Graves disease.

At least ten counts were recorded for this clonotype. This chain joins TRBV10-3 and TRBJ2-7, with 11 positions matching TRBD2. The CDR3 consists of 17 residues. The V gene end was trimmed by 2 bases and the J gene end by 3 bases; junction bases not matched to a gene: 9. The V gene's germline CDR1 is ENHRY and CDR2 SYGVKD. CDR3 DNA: TGTGCCATCAGTGAGCCGAAGGGGACTAGCGGTAACTACGAGCAGTACTTC. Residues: CAISEPKGTSGNYEQYF.

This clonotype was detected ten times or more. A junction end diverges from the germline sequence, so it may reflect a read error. CDR3 protein: CASSATPQTEAFF. CDR3 coding DNA: TGTGCCAGCAGCGCCACTCCTCAGACTGAAGCTTTCTTT. This chain links TRBV5-1 with TRBJ1-1, with D unclear. Germline CDR1 and CDR2: SGHRS and YFSETQ. CDR3 size: 13 residues.

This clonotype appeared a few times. The CDR3 loop is CSARLLAGGYEQFF. CDR3 nucleotides: TGCAGTGCTAGACTACTAGCGGGTGGGTATGAGCAGTTCTTC. V gene TRBV20-1 combines with J gene TRBJ2-1, with 9 bases identical to TRBD2. This CDR3 has 14 residues. J lost 8 bases, V lost 2 bases, and 7 bases had no gene match. CDR1 and CDR2 (germline): DFQATT, SNEGSKA (reference sequence).

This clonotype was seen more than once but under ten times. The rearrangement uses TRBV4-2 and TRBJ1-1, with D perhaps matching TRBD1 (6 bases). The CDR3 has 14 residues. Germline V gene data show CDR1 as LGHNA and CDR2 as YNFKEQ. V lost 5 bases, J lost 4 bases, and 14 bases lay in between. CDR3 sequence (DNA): TGTGCCAGCAGCGCTTACAGGGACCGCACTGAAGCTTTCTTT. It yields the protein CASSAYRDRTEAFF.

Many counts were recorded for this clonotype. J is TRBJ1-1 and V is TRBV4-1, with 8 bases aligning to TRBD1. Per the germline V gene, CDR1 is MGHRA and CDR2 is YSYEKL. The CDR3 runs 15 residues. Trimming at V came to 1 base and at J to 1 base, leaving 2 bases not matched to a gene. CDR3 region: CASSQAGQGNTEAFF. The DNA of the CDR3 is TGCGCCAGCAGCCAAGCCGGACAGGGGAACACTGAAGCTTTCTTT.

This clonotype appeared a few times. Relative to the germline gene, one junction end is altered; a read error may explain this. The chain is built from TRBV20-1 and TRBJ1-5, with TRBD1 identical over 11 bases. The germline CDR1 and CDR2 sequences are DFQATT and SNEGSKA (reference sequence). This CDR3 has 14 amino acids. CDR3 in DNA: TGCAGTGTCACTTCGGGACAGGGGGTTCAGTCCCAGCATTTT. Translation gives CSVTSGQGVQSQHF.

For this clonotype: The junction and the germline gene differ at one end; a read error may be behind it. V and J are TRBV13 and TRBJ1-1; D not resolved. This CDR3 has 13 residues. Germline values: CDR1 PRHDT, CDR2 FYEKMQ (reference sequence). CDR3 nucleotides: TGTGTCAGCAAGGGCAGAATGAACACTGAAGCTTTCTTT. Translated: CVSKGRMNTEAFF.

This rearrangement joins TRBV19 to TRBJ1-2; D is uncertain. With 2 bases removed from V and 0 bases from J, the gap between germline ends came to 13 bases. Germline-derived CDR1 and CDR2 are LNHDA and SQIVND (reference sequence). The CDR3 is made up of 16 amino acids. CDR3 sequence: CASSILVAGSNYGYTF. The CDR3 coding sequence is TGTGCCAGTAGTATACTAGTTGCGGGATCTAACTATGGCTACACCTTC.

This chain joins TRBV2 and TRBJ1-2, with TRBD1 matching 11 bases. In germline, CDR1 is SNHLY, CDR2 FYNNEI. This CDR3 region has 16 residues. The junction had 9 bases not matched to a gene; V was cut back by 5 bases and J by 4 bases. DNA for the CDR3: TGTGCCAGCAGTTTGTCCGGGACAGGGGGGTTCTATGGCTACACCTTC. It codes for CASSLSGTGGFYGYTF.

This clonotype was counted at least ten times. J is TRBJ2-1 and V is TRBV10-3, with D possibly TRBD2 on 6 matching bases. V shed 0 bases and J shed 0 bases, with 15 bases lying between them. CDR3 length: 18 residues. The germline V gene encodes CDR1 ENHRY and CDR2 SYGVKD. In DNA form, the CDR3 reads TGTGCCATCAGTGAGTCCCTGGGAGGTTCCTCCTCCTACAATGAGCAGTTCTTC. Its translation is CAISESLGGSSSYNEQFF.

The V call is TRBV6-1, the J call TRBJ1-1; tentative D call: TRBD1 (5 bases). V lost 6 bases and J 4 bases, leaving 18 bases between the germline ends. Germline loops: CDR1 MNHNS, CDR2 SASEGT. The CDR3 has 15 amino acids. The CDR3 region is CASSSPNQGGTEAFF. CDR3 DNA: TGTGCCAGCAGCTCACCTAATCAGGGCGGCACTGAAGCTTTCTTT.

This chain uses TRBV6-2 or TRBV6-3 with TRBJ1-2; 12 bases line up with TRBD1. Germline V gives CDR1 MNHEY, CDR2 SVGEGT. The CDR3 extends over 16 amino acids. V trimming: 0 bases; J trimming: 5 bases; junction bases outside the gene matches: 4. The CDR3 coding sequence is TGTGCCAGCAGTTACTCCGGGACAGGGGGCGGGTATGGCTACACCTTC. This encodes CASSYSGTGGGYGYTF.

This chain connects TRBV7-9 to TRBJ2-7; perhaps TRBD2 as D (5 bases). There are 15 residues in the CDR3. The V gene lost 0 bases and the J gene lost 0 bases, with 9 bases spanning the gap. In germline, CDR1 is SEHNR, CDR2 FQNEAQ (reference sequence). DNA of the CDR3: TGTGCCAGCAGCTTAGCCCCAGAGGGCTCCTACGAGCAGTACTTC. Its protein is CASSLAPEGSYEQYF.

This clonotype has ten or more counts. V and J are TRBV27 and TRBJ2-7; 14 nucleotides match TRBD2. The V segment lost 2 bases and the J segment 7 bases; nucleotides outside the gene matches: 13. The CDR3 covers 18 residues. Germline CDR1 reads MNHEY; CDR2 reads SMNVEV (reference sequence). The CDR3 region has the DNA TGTGCCAGCAGTTTAAAGCCCCCCGGGACTAGCGGGGGTAGGGAGCAGTACTTC. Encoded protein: CASSLKPPGTSGGREQYF.

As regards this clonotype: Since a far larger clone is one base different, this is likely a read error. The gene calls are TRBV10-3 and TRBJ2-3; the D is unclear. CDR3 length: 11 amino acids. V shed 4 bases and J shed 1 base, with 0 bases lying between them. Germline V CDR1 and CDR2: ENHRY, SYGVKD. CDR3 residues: CAISGTDTQYF. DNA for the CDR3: TGTGCCATCAGTGGCACAGATACGCAGTATTTT.

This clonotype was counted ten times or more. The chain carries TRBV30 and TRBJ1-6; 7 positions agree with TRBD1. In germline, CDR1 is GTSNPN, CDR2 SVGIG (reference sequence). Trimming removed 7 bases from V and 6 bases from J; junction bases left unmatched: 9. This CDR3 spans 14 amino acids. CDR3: CASDNRDSNSPLHF. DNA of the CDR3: TGTGCCTCTGATAACCGGGACAGTAATTCACCCCTCCACTTT.

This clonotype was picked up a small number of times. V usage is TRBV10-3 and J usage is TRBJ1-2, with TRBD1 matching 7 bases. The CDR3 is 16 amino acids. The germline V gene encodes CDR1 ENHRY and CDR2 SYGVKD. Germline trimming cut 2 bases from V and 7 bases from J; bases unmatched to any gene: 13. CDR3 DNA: TGTGCCATCAGTGAGCCAAAAAGACAGGGCTCCACTGGCTACACCTTC. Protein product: CAISEPKRQGSTGYTF.

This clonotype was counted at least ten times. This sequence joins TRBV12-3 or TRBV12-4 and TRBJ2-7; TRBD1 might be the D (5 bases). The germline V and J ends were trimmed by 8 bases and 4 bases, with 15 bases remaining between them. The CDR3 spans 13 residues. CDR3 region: CASSETVVYEQYF. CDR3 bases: TGTGCCAGCTCCGAGACAGTGGTTTACGAGCAGTACTTC.

The DNA for the CDR3 is TGTGCCAGCAGTGAAGAGGTTACAGGAGGGGGGTCTGGGGCCAACGTCCTGACTTTC. Amino acids: CASSEEVTGGGSGANVLTF. The genes are TRBV6-1 and TRBJ2-6; the D call may be TRBD1 or TRBD2 (6 bases each). The CDR3 sequence is 19 residues long. The germline V gene encodes CDR1 MNHNS and CDR2 SASEGT. V was clipped by 1 base and J by 1 base, with 17 bases between them.

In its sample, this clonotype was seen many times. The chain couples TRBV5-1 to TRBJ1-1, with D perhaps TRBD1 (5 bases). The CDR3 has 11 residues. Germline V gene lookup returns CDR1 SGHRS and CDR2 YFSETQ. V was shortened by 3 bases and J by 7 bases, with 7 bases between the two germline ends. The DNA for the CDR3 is TGCGCCAGCAGCTGGGGGGGTGAAGCTTTCTTT. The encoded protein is CASSWGGEAFF.

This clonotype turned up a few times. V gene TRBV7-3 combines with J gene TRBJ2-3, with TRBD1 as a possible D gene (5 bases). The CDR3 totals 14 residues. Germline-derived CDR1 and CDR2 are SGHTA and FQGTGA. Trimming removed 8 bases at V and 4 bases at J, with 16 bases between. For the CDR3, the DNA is TGTGCCAGCGGCTACTGGCAGGGCCCAGATACGCAGTATTTT. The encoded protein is CASGYWQGPDTQYF.

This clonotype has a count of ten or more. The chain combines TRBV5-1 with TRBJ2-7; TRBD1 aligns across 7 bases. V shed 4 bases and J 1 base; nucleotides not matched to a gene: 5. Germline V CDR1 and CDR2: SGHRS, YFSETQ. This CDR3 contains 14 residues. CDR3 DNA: TGCGCCAGCAGCCCCACGGGACAGTCCTACGAGCAGTACTTC. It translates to CASSPTGQSYEQYF.

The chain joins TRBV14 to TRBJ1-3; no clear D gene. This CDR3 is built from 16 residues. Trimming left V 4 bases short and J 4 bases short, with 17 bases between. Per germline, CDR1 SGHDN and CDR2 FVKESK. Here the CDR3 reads CASSRHGRASGNTIYF. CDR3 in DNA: TGTGCCAGCAGCCGACACGGGCGGGCTTCCGGAAACACCATATATTTT.

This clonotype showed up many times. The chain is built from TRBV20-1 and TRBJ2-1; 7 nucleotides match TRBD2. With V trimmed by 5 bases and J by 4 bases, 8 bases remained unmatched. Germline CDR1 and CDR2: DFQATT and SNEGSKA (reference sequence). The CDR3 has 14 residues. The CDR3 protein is CSAGSGGGYNEQFF. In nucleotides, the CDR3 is TGCAGTGCTGGCTCGGGCGGGGGTTACAATGAGCAGTTCTTC.

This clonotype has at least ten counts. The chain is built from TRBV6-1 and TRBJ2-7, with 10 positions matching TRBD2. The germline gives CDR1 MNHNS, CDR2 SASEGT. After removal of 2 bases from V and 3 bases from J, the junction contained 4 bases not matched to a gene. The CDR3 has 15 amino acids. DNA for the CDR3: TGTGCCAGCAGTGAACGGACTAGCGGAAGCTACGAGCAGTACTTC. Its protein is CASSERTSGSYEQYF.